Listed below are T cell receptor beta chains from one sample, sequenced in a study of shared clonotypes between healthy human individuals. Assay: immunoSEQ multiplex PCR; the TCRdb copy retains only in-frame clones and omits some. The table lists about 2,100,000 clones, 85% to 95% of them singletons, with approximately 1.7% in the top ten. Sequencing was performed on naive CD8+ T cells from PBMCs. The receptors were sampled from a man in his late teens or twenties in good health. Some clones in this sample may be carry-over from other donors' samples. The CDR3 runs from the conserved cysteine through the conserved F or W. The order of the fields is V gene, D gene, J gene, clone size, CDR3 protein, CDR3 DNA. D genes are given only for firm matches. Where a row states a size, it is once, few, many or the class of an expanded clone; other rows omit it.

TRBV2	-	TRBJ2-7	-	CASRTRQTYEQYF	TGTGCCAGCAGGACCCGACAGACCTACGAGCAGTACTTC
TRBV7-9	-	TRBJ2-1	-	CASSLLDGKQFF	TGTGCCAGCAGCTTACTTGACGGGAAGCAGTTCTTC
TRBV27	TRBD2	TRBJ2-2	-	CASSIGPGLAGDTGELFF	TGTGCCAGCAGTATCGGACCGGGACTAGCGGGAGACACCGGGGAGCTGTTTTTT
TRBV5-1	TRBD2	TRBJ2-1	-	CASQPTGLVFSYNEQFF	TGCGCCAGCCAGCCCACGGGACTAGTTTTCTCCTACAATGAGCAGTTCTTC
TRBV11-2	-	TRBJ2-7	-	CASSLISHEQYF	TGTGCCAGCAGCCTTATCTCTCACGAGCAGTACTTC
TRBV14	-	TRBJ2-7	-	CASSQDHFYEQYF	TGTGCCAGCAGCCAAGATCACTTCTACGAGCAGTACTTC
TRBV6-5	TRBD2	TRBJ2-3	-	CASSFSGRETDTQYF	TGTGCCAGCAGCTTTAGCGGGAGGGAAACAGATACGCAGTATTTT
TRBV28	-	TRBJ1-1	few	CASSLMGGAFF	TGTGCCAGCAGTTTAATGGGGGGGGCTTTCTTT
TRBV7-9	-	TRBJ2-1	-	CASSLVGQGIPNEQFF	TGTGCCAGCAGCTTAGTAGGGCAGGGAATCCCCAATGAGCAGTTCTTC
TRBV25-1	TRBD1	TRBJ2-2	-	CASSDQGAGELFF	TGTGCCAGCAGTGACCAGGGGGCCGGGGAGCTGTTTTTT
TRBV5-1	TRBD1	TRBJ2-7	-	CASSLAPTGSPYEQYF	TGCGCCAGCAGCTTGGCCCCGACAGGGTCCCCCTACGAGCAGTACTTC
TRBV19	TRBD1	TRBJ1-2	-	CASTSIGTGGPYGYTF	TGTGCCAGTACCTCTATAGGAACAGGGGGCCCCTATGGCTACACCTTC
TRBV11-2	-	TRBJ2-5	-	CASSFLGRPPETQYF	TGTGCCAGCAGCTTCTTAGGGAGACCCCCGGAGACCCAGTACTTC
TRBV6-5	TRBD1	TRBJ1-4	-	CASSQGGGPGEKLFF	TGTGCCAGCAGCCAGGGGGGGGGACCGGGTGAAAAACTGTTTTTT
TRBV7-9	-	TRBJ1-1	once	CASRHPGGNTEAFF	TGTGCCAGCAGACATCCGGGGGGGAACACTGAAGCTTTCTTT
TRBV29-1	-	TRBJ2-5	-	CSVVPKDRQETQYF	TGCAGCGTTGTGCCCAAAGACCGTCAAGAGACCCAGTACTTC
TRBV4-1	TRBD1	TRBJ2-7	-	CASSHRDRGYEQYF	TGCGCCAGCAGCCACAGGGACAGGGGCTACGAGCAGTACTTC
TRBV9	-	TRBJ2-7	once	CASSDGGGARDEQYF	TGTGCCAGCAGCGATGGTGGGGGCGCTCGGGACGAGCAGTACTTC
TRBV6-1	-	TRBJ2-7	-	CASSDHYEQYF	TGTGCCAGCAGTGATCATTACGAGCAGTACTTC
TRBV5-1	TRBD2	TRBJ2-7	-	CASTRIPGGKHEQYF	TGCGCCAGCACCAGGATCCCGGGAGGAAAGCACGAGCAGTACTTC
TRBV2	-	TRBJ1-5	-	CASSDIPQRGGNQPQHF	TGTGCCAGCAGTGATATCCCCCAAAGGGGTGGCAATCAGCCCCAGCATTTT
TRBV25-1	-	TRBJ1-1	few	CASSTGGSEAFF	TGTGCCAGCAGTACGGGGGGATCTGAAGCTTTCTTT
TRBV4-3	-	TRBJ2-5	once	CASSRSSGFPAETQYF	TGCGCCAGCAGCCGGTCCTCCGGGTTTCCGGCAGAGACCCAGTACTTC
TRBV7-9	-	TRBJ1-1	few	CASSSTLRVVTEAFF	TGTGCCAGCAGCTCAACCCTCAGGGTGGTGACTGAAGCTTTCTTT
TRBV7-8	-	TRBJ2-7	-	CASSLGTGPYSYEQYF	TGTGCCAGCAGCTTAGGAACGGGACCCTACTCCTACGAGCAGTACTTC
TRBV15	-	TRBJ1-1	-	CATSRAGELNTEAFF	TGTGCCACCAGCAGAGCCGGGGAATTGAACACTGAAGCTTTCTTT
TRBV6-4	-	TRBJ2-1	-	CASSETAQFNEQFF	TGTGCCAGCAGTGAGACAGCGCAGTTTAATGAGCAGTTCTTC
TRBV27	TRBD2	TRBJ2-7	-	CASYRLAGGGEQYF	TGTGCCAGCTACCGACTAGCGGGAGGTGGCGAGCAGTACTTC
TRBV7-8	-	TRBJ2-5	-	CASSLISELETQYF	TGTGCCAGCAGCTTAATATCCGAGTTAGAGACCCAGTACTTC
TRBV15	TRBD1	TRBJ2-7	-	CATSRDRGGWYEQYF	TGTGCCACCAGCAGAGATCGAGGGGGCTGGTACGAGCAGTACTTC
TRBV27	TRBD2	TRBJ2-1	-	CASSLGGNAYNEQFF	TGTGCCAGCAGTTTGGGGGGGAATGCCTACAATGAGCAGTTCTTC
TRBV28	TRBD1	TRBJ2-2	-	CASSLRPDRTGELFF	TGTGCCAGCAGTTTACGGCCGGACAGGACCGGGGAGCTGTTTTTT
TRBV28	TRBD1	TRBJ2-2	-	CASQAYPGGKIAGELFF	TGTGCCAGCCAAGCCTATCCAGGGGGCAAAATCGCCGGGGAGCTGTTTTTT
TRBV4-2	-	TRBJ1-1	few	CASSQRVLGGTEAFF	TGTGCCAGCAGCCAGAGGGTTTTAGGTGGCACTGAAGCTTTCTTT
TRBV28	-	TRBJ2-7	-	CASSLLYYGEQYF	TGTGCCAGCAGTTTATTATATTACGGCGAGCAGTACTTC
TRBV10-3	-	TRBJ1-3	-	CAISDRDSGNTIYF	TGTGCCATCAGTGATCGGGACTCTGGAAACACCATATATTTT
TRBV2	-	TRBJ2-3	-	CASRAGSSGTDTQYF	TGTGCCAGCAGGGCAGGCAGTAGCGGTACAGATACGCAGTATTTT
TRBV5-6	-	TRBJ1-6	-	CASSLSGNSPLHF	TGTGCCAGCAGCTTATCAGGGAATTCACCCCTCCACTTT
TRBV28	-	TRBJ2-1	-	CASTLTGSYNEQFF	TGTGCCAGCACCCTTACGGGCTCCTACAATGAGCAGTTCTTC
TRBV6-5	-	TRBJ2-3	-	CASSPYLGYTDTQYF	TGTGCCAGCAGTCCCTATTTGGGGTACACAGATACGCAGTATTTT
TRBV27	-	TRBJ2-1	-	CASSLSGPGGGRSYNEQFF	TGTGCCAGCAGTTTATCCGGGCCGGGTGGAGGGCGCTCCTACAATGAGCAGTTCTTC
TRBV9	TRBD2	TRBJ2-7	once	CASSVAPSGSLYEQYF	TGTGCCAGCAGCGTAGCCCCGAGCGGGAGCTTATACGAGCAGTACTTC
TRBV4-2	TRBD2	TRBJ2-7	once	CASSPLAGSSYEQYF	TGTGCCAGCAGTCCCCTAGCGGGGAGCTCCTACGAGCAGTACTTC
TRBV27	TRBD1	TRBJ1-4	-	CASSLGTGYEKLFF	TGTGCCAGCAGTTTGGGGACAGGGTATGAAAAACTGTTTTTT
TRBV28	TRBD1	TRBJ2-2	-	CASSQTGGRELFF	TGTGCCAGCAGTCAGACAGGGGGCCGGGAGCTGTTTTTT
TRBV27	TRBD1	TRBJ2-1	-	CASATPRQGVYNEQFF	TGTGCCAGCGCAACCCCGCGACAGGGGGTTTACAATGAGCAGTTCTTC
TRBV7-3	TRBD1	TRBJ2-3	-	CASSLTGGTGDTQYF	TGTGCCAGCAGCTTAACTGGGGGGACAGGAGATACGCAGTATTTT
TRBV6-6	TRBD2	TRBJ2-3	-	CASSILAGGIRDTQYF	TGTGCCAGCAGTATACTAGCGGGAGGAATCAGGGATACGCAGTATTTT
TRBV19	TRBD1	TRBJ1-2	-	CASSIAGGQRIYGYTF	TGTGCCAGTAGTATAGCGGGGGGACAGAGGATCTATGGCTACACCTTC
TRBV27	TRBD2	TRBJ2-7	-	CASSLTLAGGPNEQYF	TGTGCCAGCAGTTTGACACTAGCGGGAGGGCCAAATGAGCAGTACTTC
TRBV4-1	TRBD1	TRBJ1-1	few	CASSQDLNRGRTEAFF	TGCGCCAGCAGCCAAGATCTCAACAGGGGGCGGACTGAAGCTTTCTTT
TRBV7-8	TRBD1	TRBJ2-5	-	CASSPETGLETQYF	TGTGCCAGCAGCCCCGAGACAGGGCTAGAGACCCAGTACTTC
TRBV6-6	-	TRBJ1-1	-	CASSYYEVGPNTEAFF	TGTGCCAGCAGTTACTACGAGGTAGGTCCGAACACTGAAGCTTTCTTT
TRBV7-9	-	TRBJ2-2	-	CASSLVLGANTGELFF	TGTGCCAGCAGCTTAGTTCTGGGGGCGAACACCGGGGAGCTGTTTTTT
TRBV5-4	-	TRBJ2-1	-	CASSTEGADEQFF	TGTGCCAGCAGCACGGAAGGGGCGGATGAGCAGTTCTTC
TRBV7-4	-	TRBJ2-5	-	CASSFELGETQYF	TGTGCCAGCAGCTTCGAGCTTGGGGAGACCCAGTACTTC
TRBV7-9	TRBD2	TRBJ2-3	-	CASSDGLAGTAQYF	TGTGCCAGCAGCGACGGACTAGCGGGTACAGCGCAGTATTTT
TRBV7-2	TRBD1	TRBJ1-5	-	CARISGQLNQPQHF	TGTGCCAGGATATCGGGACAGCTAAATCAGCCCCAGCATTTT